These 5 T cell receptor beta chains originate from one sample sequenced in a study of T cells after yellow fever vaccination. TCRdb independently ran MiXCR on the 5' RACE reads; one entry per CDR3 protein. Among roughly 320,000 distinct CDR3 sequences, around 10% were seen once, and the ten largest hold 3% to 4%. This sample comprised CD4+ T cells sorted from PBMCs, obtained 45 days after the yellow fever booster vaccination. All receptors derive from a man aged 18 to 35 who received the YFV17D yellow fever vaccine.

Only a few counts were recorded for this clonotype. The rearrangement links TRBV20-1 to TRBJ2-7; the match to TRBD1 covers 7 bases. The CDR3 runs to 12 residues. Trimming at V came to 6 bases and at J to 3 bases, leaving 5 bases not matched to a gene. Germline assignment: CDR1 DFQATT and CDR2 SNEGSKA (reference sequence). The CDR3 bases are TGCAGTGCCATTAGACAGGGCTACGAGCAGTACTTC. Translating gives CSAIRQGYEQYF.

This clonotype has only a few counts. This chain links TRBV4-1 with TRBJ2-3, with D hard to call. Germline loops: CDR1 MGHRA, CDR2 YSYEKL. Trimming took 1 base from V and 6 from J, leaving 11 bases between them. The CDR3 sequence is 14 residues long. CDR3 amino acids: CASSQGLGRDTQYF. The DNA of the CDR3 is TGCGCCAGCAGCCAAGGGCTTGGAAGGGATACGCAGTATTTT.

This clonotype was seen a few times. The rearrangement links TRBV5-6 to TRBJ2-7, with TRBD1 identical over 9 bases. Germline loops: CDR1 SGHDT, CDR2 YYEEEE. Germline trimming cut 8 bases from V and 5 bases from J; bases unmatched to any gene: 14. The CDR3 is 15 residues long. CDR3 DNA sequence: TGTGCCAGTAACCAACCGGGACAGGGCACGAACGAGCAGTACTTC. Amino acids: CASNQPGQGTNEQYF.

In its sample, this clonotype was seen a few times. The CDR3 region is CSASGTGAGGELFF. The CDR3 bases are TGCAGTGCTTCCGGGACAGGGGCCGGCGGGGAGCTGTTTTTT. The chain employs TRBV20-1 and TRBJ2-2; 10 nucleotides align to TRBD1. Germline CDR1 reads DFQATT; CDR2 reads SNEGSKA (reference sequence). The CDR3 runs 14 residues. The V segment lost 5 bases and the J segment 7 bases; nucleotides outside the gene matches: 7.

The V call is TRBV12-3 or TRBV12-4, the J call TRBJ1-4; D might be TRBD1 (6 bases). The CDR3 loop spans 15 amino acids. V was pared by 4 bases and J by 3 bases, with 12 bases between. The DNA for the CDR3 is TGTGCCAGCAGTTCCGGTTCAGGGGCTAATGAAAAACTGTTTTTT. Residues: CASSSGSGANEKLFF.